This T cell receptor (beta chain) was sequenced for a study of blood T cell repertoires in COVID-19. Produced via immunoSEQ multiplex PCR; TCRdb's table is partial and in-frame only. The table has around 220,000 clones, 70% to 90% seen once. This TCR was sampled from a woman in her 40s who had recovered from COVID-19. Sequencing used peripheral blood.

The CDR3 sequence: CASSAGQGGTEAFF. The CDR3 nucleotides are TGTGCCAGCAGCGCCGGACAGGGAGGAACTGAAGCTTTCTTT. This rearrangement joins TRBV7-2 to TRBJ1-1, with 8 bases aligning to TRBD1. This CDR3 contains 14 residues. Germline V gives CDR1 SGHTA, CDR2 FQGNSA. Trimming removed 5 bases from V and 5 bases from J; junction bases left unmatched: 7.